The 27 T cell receptor beta chains reported below all come from one sample, sequenced in a study of shared T cell receptors in the human thymus. Produced via immunoSEQ multiplex PCR; TCRdb's table is partial and in-frame only. The profile shows 500,000 to 850,000 clones, more than 75% of them singletons. These data were also filed under a second study, of human thymus T cells.

The sequencing sample was made of thymocytes. The origin of the receptors is a boy in the first two years of life with a congenital heart defect.

The genes are TRBV30 and TRBJ1-1; D perhaps matches TRBD1 (6 bases). Germline V lookup: CDR1 GTSNPN, CDR2 SVGIG (reference sequence). Trimming removed 3 bases from V and 2 bases from J, with 13 bases in between. This CDR3 has 14 residues. The CDR3 bases are TGTGCCTGGAGGAGCGCAGGGGTTAACACTGAAGCTTTCTTT. Translation: CAWRSAGVNTEAFF.

The chain is built from TRBV27 and TRBJ2-1; 10 bases line up with TRBD2. Trimming at V came to 6 bases and at J to 4 bases, leaving 9 bases not matched to a gene. Germline CDR1 reads MNHEY; CDR2 reads SMNVEV (reference sequence). This CDR3 is 16 amino acids long. CDR3 residues: CASRSSGGAIYNEQFF. DNA for the CDR3: TGTGCCAGCAGGTCTAGCGGGGGAGCGATATACAATGAGCAGTTCTTC.

V usage is TRBV28 and J usage is TRBJ1-5; D possibly corresponds to TRBD1 (6 bases). CDR1 and CDR2 from the germline V gene are MDHEN and SYDVKM. V was cut by 2 bases and J by 6 bases, with 20 bases left in between. The CDR3 runs 17 residues. CDR3 in DNA: TGTGCCAGCAGTTTACATTTGGGGGCCTTCTCCCTTCAGCCCCAGCATTTT. This translates into CASSLHLGAFSLQPQHF.

This clone has a handful of counts. V and J are TRBV7-6 and TRBJ1-2, with 8 bases aligning to TRBD1. CDR1 SGHVS and CDR2 FNYEAQ come from the germline V gene. The CDR3 length is 14 residues. With 5 bases clipped from V and 3 bases from J, the junction kept 5 bases outside the gene matches. The CDR3 reads CASSERTGYYGYTF. CDR3 DNA sequence: TGTGCCAGCAGCGAACGGACAGGGTACTATGGCTACACCTTC.

This clone was observed a handful of times. This rearrangement joins TRBV15 to TRBJ2-1; a weak D match, TRBD1 (6 bases). Trimming shortened V by 5 bases and J by 5 bases, and 13 bases separated the two germline ends. CDR3 length: 14 amino acids. Germline lookup yields CDR1 LNHNV and CDR2 YYDKDF (reference sequence). CDR3 nucleotides: TGTGCCACCAGCCTACAGGGCCCGGACAATGAGCAGTTCTTC. Amino acids: CATSLQGPDNEQFF. Full variable domain (remainder filled in from reference TRBV15 and TRBJ2-1): DAMVIQNPRYQVTQFGKPVTLSCSQTLNHNVMYWYQQKSSQAPKLLFHYYDKDFNNEADTPDNFQSRRPNTSFCFLDIRSPGLGDTAMYLCATSLQGPDNEQFFGPGTRLTVL.

The chain joins TRBV27 to TRBJ2-7; weak D call: TRBD2 (7 bases). Between the trimmed V and J ends, which lost 5 bases and 3 bases, there was a span of 17 bases. CDR3 length: 15 residues. Germline CDR1 reads MNHEY; CDR2 reads SMNVEV (reference sequence). The CDR3 DNA sequence: TGTGCCAGCAGTGCGGGGGCAGGATCGCACTACGAGCAGTACTTC. This codes for CASSAGAGSHYEQYF.

J is TRBJ2-2 and V is TRBV4-3, with D unclear. The ends were cut back, 4 bases at V and 0 bases at J, with 9 bases in the middle. The CDR3 runs 15 residues. Germline assignment: CDR1 LGHNA and CDR2 YSLEER. In DNA, the CDR3 is TGCGCCAGCAGCCCACACGCATCGAACACCGGGGAGCTGTTTTTT. Protein product: CASSPHASNTGELFF.

V and J are TRBV4-1 and TRBJ2-3; D possibly corresponds to TRBD1 (8 bases). The CDR3 runs 17 residues. CDR1 and CDR2 from the germline V gene are MGHRA and YSYEKL. V lost 0 bases, J lost 3 bases, and 16 bases lay in between. The CDR3 spells CASSQDPDREGTDTQYF. In DNA, the CDR3 is TGCGCCAGCAGCCAAGATCCGGACAGGGAGGGGACAGATACGCAGTATTTT.

The chain employs TRBV4-3 and TRBJ1-2; 9 bases are a match to TRBD1. Germline V gene lookup returns CDR1 LGHNA and CDR2 YSLEER. V lost 1 base to trimming and J lost 5 bases; unmatched junction nucleotides: 5. The CDR3 is 15 residues long. The CDR3 DNA reads as TGCGCCAGCAGCCAAGTCCAGGACAGGGGTTATGGCTACACCTTC. Protein sequence: CASSQVQDRGYGYTF.

The chain links TRBV6-1 to TRBJ2-7, with TRBD2 as a possible D gene (7 bases). The germline CDR1 and CDR2 sequences are MNHNS and SASEGT. V lost 6 bases, J lost 3 bases, and 21 bases lay in between. The length of the CDR3 is 16 residues. The CDR3 loop is CASREYGKGGFYEQYF. CDR3 nucleotides: TGTGCCAGCAGGGAATACGGAAAGGGGGGGTTCTACGAGCAGTACTTC.

The chain has TRBV14 and TRBJ1-3; 8 bases are a match to TRBD1. This CDR3 region has 18 residues. The germline gives CDR1 SGHDN, CDR2 FVKESK. J was trimmed by 2 bases and V by 0 bases; bases with no gene match: 9. The CDR3 region has the DNA TGTGCCAGCAGCCAAGAACACAAGGGGACAGGTGCTGGAAACACCATATATTTT. Its protein is CASSQEHKGTGAGNTIYF.

The chain is built from TRBV11-1 and TRBJ1-1; TRBD1 aligns across 7 bases. With 4 bases clipped from V and 6 bases from J, the junction kept 11 bases outside the gene matches. CDR1 is SGHAT and CDR2 is FQDESV in the germline V gene (reference sequence). This CDR3 region has 15 residues. The CDR3 is CASSSPTGPWAEAFF. CDR3 coding DNA: TGTGCCAGCAGCTCTCCGACAGGGCCCTGGGCTGAAGCTTTCTTT. Looking up the rest from reference TRBV11-1 and TRBJ1-1 gives the full variable domain: EAEVAQSPRYKITEKSQAVAFWCDPISGHATLYWYRQILGQGPELLVQFQDESVVDDSQLPKDRFSAERLKGVDSTLKIQPAELGDSAMYLCASSSPTGPWAEAFFGQGTRLTVV.

This clone showed up just a few times. The chain uses TRBV15 and TRBJ1-5; D gene ambiguous. The V gene's germline CDR1 is LNHNV and CDR2 YYDKDF (reference sequence). Trimming left V 3 bases short and J 3 bases short, with 6 bases between. The CDR3 has 13 residues. The CDR3 DNA reads TGTGCCACCAGCAGGCGGGACAATCAGCCCCAGCATTTT. It codes for CATSRRDNQPQHF.

This clone was seen just once. The chain recombines TRBV5-6 with TRBJ1-1; TRBD1 aligns across 9 bases. V dropped 0 bases and J dropped 1; count of bases not matched to a gene: 4. Germline V gene lookup returns CDR1 SGHDT and CDR2 YYEEEE. This CDR3 is built from 16 residues. The CDR3 DNA reads as TGTGCCAGCAGCTTGGGGGACAGGGACGCGAACACTGAAGCTTTCTTT. Amino acid sequence: CASSLGDRDANTEAFF.

This rearrangement joins TRBV18 to TRBJ2-7; 7 positions match TRBD1. From germline, CDR1 is KGHSH and CDR2 LQKENI. The CDR3 runs to 16 residues. Unmatched junction bases numbered 10, after V lost 3 bases and J lost 2 bases. The CDR3 DNA sequence: TGTGCCAGCTCACCGCCTAATTCCGGGACAGCCTACGAGCAGTACTTC. It encodes CASSPPNSGTAYEQYF.

The chain combines TRBV7-2 with TRBJ2-7, with unresolved D. This CDR3 is built from 11 residues. Germline V gene data show CDR1 as SGHTA and CDR2 as FQGNSA. V was shortened by 4 bases and J by 9 bases, with 10 bases between the two germline ends. The CDR3, as DNA: TGTGCCAGCAGCTCGGTCGAAAGGCAGTACTTC. Protein product: CASSSVERQYF.

The V and J genes are TRBV6-1 and TRBJ1-2; TRBD1 aligns across 7 bases. From germline, CDR1 is MNHNS and CDR2 SASEGT. The CDR3 has 16 residues. V shed 1 base and J 5 bases; nucleotides not matched to a gene: 10. In nucleotides, the CDR3 is TGTGCCAGCAGTGAAGGGGGGACAGTGTACCGTTATGGCTACACCTTC. Its protein product is CASSEGGTVYRYGYTF.

A note on this clone: The junction departs from germline at one end; a sequencing error may be responsible. The chain is built from TRBV7-7 and TRBJ2-2, with 11 bases that match TRBD2. This CDR3 contains 17 residues. Germline V gene sequence: CDR1 SSHAT, CDR2 FNYEAQ (reference sequence). Written as DNA, the CDR3 is TGTGCTAGCAGCTCAACTAGCGGGGGACATAACACCGGGGAGCTGTTTTTT. Translating gives CASSSTSGGHNTGELFF.

This rearrangement joins TRBV30 to TRBJ2-5; D is perhaps TRBD2 (7 bases). CDR1 and CDR2 (germline): GTSNPN, SVGIG (reference sequence). The CDR3 consists of 12 residues. Trimming pared 7 bases from V and 4 bases from J, leaving 13 bases between. The CDR3 DNA sequence: TGTGCCTCCACAGGGAGGGGAGAGACCCAGTACTTC. Its translation: CASTGRGETQYF.

This clone occurred once. The gene calls are TRBV28 and TRBJ1-4, with 9 bases lining up with TRBD1. This CDR3 contains 18 residues. The V gene's germline CDR1 is MDHEN and CDR2 SYDVKM. J lost 0 bases, V lost 2 bases, and 7 bases had no gene match. The CDR3 bases are TGTGCCAGCAGTTTACCCCCCCGACAGGGGGCAACTAATGAAAAACTGTTTTTT. Translating it yields CASSLPPRQGATNEKLFF.

The chain carries TRBV11-3 and TRBJ2-1; 12 nucleotides match TRBD2. Trimming took 8 bases from V and 8 from J; bases not matched to a gene: 13. Germline V gene sequence: CDR1 SGHNT, CDR2 YENEEA. The CDR3 has 16 residues. The CDR3 spells CASSLRPSGGAHEQFF. CDR3 coding DNA: TGTGCCAGCTCACTAAGGCCTAGCGGGGGGGCCCATGAGCAGTTCTTC. The variable domain in full, with the rest retrieved from reference TRBV11-3 and TRBJ2-1, is EAGVVQSPRYKIIEKKQPVAFWCNPISGHNTLYWYLQNLGQGPELLIRYENEEAVDDSQLPKDRFSAERLKGVDSTLKIQPAELGDSAVYLCASSLRPSGGAHEQFFGPGTRLTVL.

A word on this clone: The identical CDR3 is also encoded by other nucleotide sequences in the sample. The rearrangement links TRBV9 to TRBJ2-7; TRBD1 agrees at 11 bases. Germline V gene lookup returns CDR1 SGDLS and CDR2 YYNGEE. The CDR3 contains 13 residues. Unmatched junction bases numbered 1, after V lost 2 bases and J lost 6 bases. The CDR3 here is CASSVGTGGEQYF. The CDR3 DNA follows: TGTGCCAGCAGCGTCGGGACAGGGGGCGAGCAGTACTTC.

V is TRBV7-2 and J is TRBJ2-3, with D possibly being TRBD1 (5 bases). V was cut by 4 bases and J by 1 base, with 15 bases left in between. Germline V gene sequence: CDR1 SGHTA, CDR2 FQGNSA. The length of the CDR3 is 16 residues. In DNA, the CDR3 is TGTGCCAGCAGCTCAAACGGCCAGGGCCGCACAGATACGCAGTATTTT. It codes for CASSSNGQGRTDTQYF. Full variable domain (rest looked up from reference TRBV7-2 and TRBJ2-3): GAGVSQSPSNKVTEKGKDVELRCDPISGHTALYWYRQSLGQGLEFLIYFQGNSAPDKSGLPSDRFSAERTGGSVSTLTIQRTQQEDSAVYLCASSSNGQGRTDTQYFGPGTRLTVL.

This chain joins TRBV2 and TRBJ2-7; D perhaps matches TRBD2 (5 bases). The V end was cut by 1 base, the J end by 2 bases, with 6 bases between. The germline CDR1 and CDR2 sequences are SNHLY and FYNNEI. The CDR3 spans 13 residues. DNA for the CDR3: TGTGCCAGCAGTGAAGGCGGGCCCTACGAGCAGTACTTC. This codes for CASSEGGPYEQYF.

The chain carries TRBV20-1 and TRBJ1-1; D uncertain. Germline loops: CDR1 DFQATT, CDR2 SNEGSKA (reference sequence). CDR3 length equals 11 residues. Trimming pared 6 bases from V and 7 bases from J, leaving 12 bases between. The CDR3 sequence is CSATEFIEAFF. CDR3 coding DNA: TGCAGTGCAACCGAGTTCATTGAAGCTTTCTTT.

The rearrangement uses TRBV5-5 and TRBJ1-5; 7 nucleotides line up with TRBD1. CDR3 size: 15 residues. In germline, CDR1 is SGHKS, CDR2 YYEKEE (reference sequence). V trimming: 3 bases; J trimming: 3 bases; junction bases outside the gene matches: 6. This CDR3 reads CASSSDRASNQPQHF. The CDR3 DNA reads as TGTGCCAGCAGCTCTGACAGGGCGTCCAATCAGCCCCAGCATTTT.

This CDR3 is CASSKRGQQETQYF. The CDR3 nucleotides read TGTGCCAGCAGTAAAAGGGGGCAACAAGAGACCCAGTACTTC. The chain employs TRBV27 and TRBJ2-5; 7 bases fit TRBD1. The germline V gene has CDR1 MNHEY and CDR2 SMNVEV (reference sequence). J was trimmed by 2 bases and V by 5 bases; bases with no gene match: 5. The length of the CDR3 is 14 residues.